Listed here is a single T cell receptor (beta chain). The data stem from a study of blood T cell repertoires in COVID-19. This table comes from immunoSEQ multiplex PCR, and its TCRdb copy is limited to in-frame clones, with some not included. This sample carries 300,000 or so clones, 90% of them seen once, and the ten largest clones take roughly 2.9%. After removal of 6 bases from V and 1 base from J, the junction contained 4 bases not matched to a gene. The CDR3 sequence is 16 residues long. Germline CDR1 KGHDR, CDR2 SFDVKD. The receptor was derived from a woman in her thirties with COVID-19, enrolled during active disease. Sample: peripheral blood. The gene calls are TRBV24-1 and TRBJ2-2; TRBD2 matches 10 bases. The CDR3 loop is CATSSPSGRNTGELFF. The CDR3 DNA follows: TGTGCCACCAGTTCGCCTAGCGGGAGGAACACCGGGGAGCTGTTTTTT.